A selection of T cell receptor beta chains follows, all from one sample in a study of blood T cell repertoires in COVID-19. Method: immunoSEQ multiplex PCR; TCRdb's copy keeps in-frame clones and lacks some. The data hold fewer than 350,000 clones, with roughly 89% observed a single time. Material for sequencing was PBMCs or T cells enriched from blood (not recorded which). The receptors derive from a man between 60 and 75 years old who had recovered from COVID-19. CDR3s include the opening cysteine and the closing phenylalanine or tryptophan. Each record gives: V gene, D gene, J gene, clone size, CDR3 DNA, CDR3 protein. A D gene is named only where the DNA matches it firmly. Not all rows give a size; the values are once, few, many and, for expanded clones, a class.

V gene: TRBV18
D gene: TRBD1
J gene: TRBJ1-2
clone size: once
CDR3 DNA: TGTGCCAGCTCACCTCCGGGACAGGGGGGGCACTATGGCTACACCTTC
CDR3 protein: CASSPPGQGGHYGYTF

V gene: TRBV4-3
D gene: NA
J gene: TRBJ1-2
clone size: NA
CDR3 DNA: TGCGCCAGCAGCCAAGGGGCGACAGCCAACATGGGCGGCTACACCTTC
CDR3 protein: CASSQGATANMGGYTF

V gene: TRBV2
D gene: TRBD1
J gene: TRBJ2-7
clone size: NA
CDR3 DNA: TGTGCCAGCAGAGGGTCCGGGACAGGGAGACGCCACGAGCAGTACTTC
CDR3 protein: CASRGSGTGRRHEQYF

V gene: TRBV19
D gene: NA
J gene: TRBJ1-2
clone size: NA
CDR3 DNA: TGTGCCAGTAGTCCGGGTCCTTCTTATGGCTACACCTTC
CDR3 protein: CASSPGPSYGYTF

V gene: TRBV19
D gene: TRBD1
J gene: TRBJ2-1
clone size: NA
CDR3 DNA: TGTGCCAGTAGTGGACAGGGTAAGGCCTACAATGAGCAGTTCTTC
CDR3 protein: CASSGQGKAYNEQFF

V gene: TRBV19
D gene: TRBD1
J gene: TRBJ1-6
clone size: once
CDR3 DNA: TGTGCCAGTTCCTCTGAAGGGACAGGGGTTTCACCCCTCCACTTT
CDR3 protein: CASSSEGTGVSPLHF

V gene: TRBV18
D gene: TRBD1
J gene: TRBJ1-5
clone size: few
CDR3 DNA: TGTGCCAGCTCACCACAGGGGGCCAATAGCAATCAGCCCCAGCATTTT
CDR3 protein: CASSPQGANSNQPQHF

V gene: TRBV14
D gene: NA
J gene: TRBJ1-2
clone size: NA
CDR3 DNA: TGTGCCAGCAGCCAGGCCGACAGCAGGTCTGGCTACACCTTC
CDR3 protein: CASSQADSRSGYTF

V gene: TRBV5-1
D gene: NA
J gene: TRBJ1-1
clone size: NA
CDR3 DNA: TGCGCCAGCAGCTTGGGTGACAGCCCGAACACTGAAGCTTTCTTT
CDR3 protein: CASSLGDSPNTEAFF

V gene: TRBV6-1
D gene: NA
J gene: TRBJ1-5
clone size: once
CDR3 DNA: TGTGCCAGCAGTGAAGCCGTATACCGGGGGGTTTGGCCCCAGCATTTT
CDR3 protein: CASSEAVYRGVWPQHF

V gene: TRBV19
D gene: TRBD1
J gene: TRBJ2-3
clone size: NA
CDR3 DNA: TGTGCCAGTAGTGGGGGACAGACGCCAGATACGCAGTATTTT
CDR3 protein: CASSGGQTPDTQYF

V gene: TRBV27
D gene: NA
J gene: TRBJ2-5
clone size: NA
CDR3 DNA: TGTGCCAGCAGGACCGGATGGGGGCAACAGTACCAAGAGACCCAGTACTTC
CDR3 protein: CASRTGWGQQYQETQYF

V gene: TRBV29-1
D gene: NA
J gene: TRBJ2-3
clone size: NA
CDR3 DNA: TGCAGCGTGCCCCTGACAGAAGATACGCAGTATTTT
CDR3 protein: CSVPLTEDTQYF

V gene: TRBV7-3
D gene: NA
J gene: TRBJ1-6
clone size: NA
CDR3 DNA: TGTGCCAGCAGCTTAAGGCAGGGCTATAATTCACCCCTCCACTTT
CDR3 protein: CASSLRQGYNSPLHF

V gene: TRBV4-2
D gene: TRBD1
J gene: TRBJ2-1
clone size: NA
CDR3 DNA: TGTGCCAGCAGCCAAACGGGACAGGGGACCTACAATGAGCAGTTCTTC
CDR3 protein: CASSQTGQGTYNEQFF

V gene: TRBV19
D gene: NA
J gene: TRBJ2-2
clone size: once
CDR3 DNA: TGTGCCAGTACCCTCCTGGTCGCAGGGATCGGGGAGCTGTTTTTT
CDR3 protein: CASTLLVAGIGELFF

V gene: TRBV18
D gene: NA
J gene: TRBJ1-5
clone size: NA
CDR3 DNA: TGTGCCAGCTCGGGAGAGGGTCAGCCCCAGCATTTT
CDR3 protein: CASSGEGQPQHF

V gene: TRBV5-4
D gene: NA
J gene: TRBJ2-2
clone size: NA
CDR3 DNA: TGTGCCAGTAACCGGGACACCACCGGGGAGCTGTTTTTT
CDR3 protein: CASNRDTTGELFF

V gene: TRBV5-1
D gene: NA
J gene: TRBJ1-3
clone size: NA
CDR3 DNA: TGCGCCAGCAGCTTGGGTGGGGGCGAGTCTGGAAACACCATATATTTT
CDR3 protein: CASSLGGGESGNTIYF

V gene: TRBV18
D gene: TRBD1
J gene: TRBJ2-2
clone size: NA
CDR3 DNA: TGTGCCAGCTCATCGTTGGACAGGGGTAACACCGGGGAGCTGTTTTTT
CDR3 protein: CASSSLDRGNTGELFF

V gene: TRBV5-6
D gene: TRBD1
J gene: TRBJ2-7
clone size: NA
CDR3 DNA: TGTGCCAGCAGCTCGAAGACAGGGGTGTCCTACGAGCAGTACTTC
CDR3 protein: CASSSKTGVSYEQYF

V gene: TRBV5-1
D gene: TRBD1
J gene: TRBJ2-5
clone size: NA
CDR3 DNA: TGCGCCAGCAGTCAGGGACAGTTAAAAGAGACCCAGTACTTC
CDR3 protein: CASSQGQLKETQYF

V gene: TRBV7-2
D gene: TRBD1
J gene: TRBJ1-6
clone size: NA
CDR3 DNA: TGTGCCAGCAGCTCATTACGGACAGGGGACCTTAATTCACCCCTCCACTTT
CDR3 protein: CASSSLRTGDLNSPLHF

V gene: TRBV19
D gene: NA
J gene: TRBJ1-3
clone size: NA
CDR3 DNA: TGTGCCAGTAGTTCGGAGGGTGGAAACACCATATATTTT
CDR3 protein: CASSSEGGNTIYF

V gene: TRBV7-2
D gene: NA
J gene: TRBJ2-7
clone size: NA
CDR3 DNA: TGTGCCAGCATCTCCCAGGGTCCAAGCTCCTACGAGCAGTACTTC
CDR3 protein: CASISQGPSSYEQYF

V gene: TRBV7-9
D gene: NA
J gene: TRBJ2-3
clone size: NA
CDR3 DNA: TGTGCCAGCGGGGTCCCCACTAGCACGGTTACCACAGATACGCAGTATTTT
CDR3 protein: CASGVPTSTVTTDTQYF

V gene: TRBV6-2/TRBV6-3
D gene: TRBD2
J gene: TRBJ2-1
clone size: NA
CDR3 DNA: TGTGCCAGCAGTTGGCAGCGGGAGTATAAGGATGAGCAGTTCTTC
CDR3 protein: CASSWQREYKDEQFF

V gene: TRBV18
D gene: TRBD1
J gene: TRBJ2-7
clone size: NA
CDR3 DNA: TGTGCCAGCTCAGCCATCCGGACAGGGGGTGACGAGCAGTACTTC
CDR3 protein: CASSAIRTGGDEQYF

V gene: TRBV7-9
D gene: NA
J gene: TRBJ2-5
clone size: NA
CDR3 DNA: TGTGCCAGCAGCTTAGCAAGGGGAAGGGTGAAGGGACAAGAGACCCAGTACTTC
CDR3 protein: CASSLARGRVKGQETQYF

V gene: TRBV19
D gene: NA
J gene: TRBJ2-3
clone size: NA
CDR3 DNA: TGTGCCAGTAGTCCTCGGAGCCTCGGGGATACGCAGTATTTT
CDR3 protein: CASSPRSLGDTQYF

V gene: TRBV5-8
D gene: TRBD1
J gene: TRBJ1-2
clone size: once
CDR3 DNA: TGTGCCAGCAGCTTTGCCGGGACAGATCGTGGGTATGGCTACACCTTC
CDR3 protein: CASSFAGTDRGYGYTF

V gene: TRBV7-9
D gene: TRBD2
J gene: TRBJ2-3
clone size: NA
CDR3 DNA: TGTGCCAGCAGTCCCCGGACTAGCGGCCCAGATACGCAGTATTTT
CDR3 protein: CASSPRTSGPDTQYF

V gene: TRBV11-2
D gene: NA
J gene: TRBJ2-5
clone size: NA
CDR3 DNA: TGTGCCAGCAGCTTATATGAGGTTGAGACCCAGTACTTC
CDR3 protein: CASSLYEVETQYF

V gene: TRBV5-1
D gene: NA
J gene: TRBJ2-2
clone size: NA
CDR3 DNA: TGCGCCAGCAGCTTGGTTCAGTCGGGCACCGGGGAGCTGTTTTTT
CDR3 protein: CASSLVQSGTGELFF

V gene: TRBV2
D gene: TRBD2
J gene: TRBJ2-7
clone size: NA
CDR3 DNA: TGTGCCAGCAGTGGGGGACTAGCGGAGTCCTACGAGCAGTACTTC
CDR3 protein: CASSGGLAESYEQYF

V gene: TRBV24-1
D gene: TRBD1
J gene: TRBJ2-2
clone size: once
CDR3 DNA: TGTGCCACCAGTGATTCGGGACAGGGGGGGATCACCGGGGAGCTGTTTTTT
CDR3 protein: CATSDSGQGGITGELFF

V gene: TRBV6-5
D gene: NA
J gene: TRBJ1-2
clone size: NA
CDR3 DNA: TGTGCCAGCAGTTCGAACAGTGACCGGGGCTACACCTTC
CDR3 protein: CASSSNSDRGYTF

V gene: TRBV29-1
D gene: NA
J gene: TRBJ1-5
clone size: NA
CDR3 DNA: TGCAGCGTTGGGGGGCGCATGTCCGGAAGCAATCAGCCCCAGCATTTT
CDR3 protein: CSVGGRMSGSNQPQHF

V gene: TRBV2
D gene: NA
J gene: TRBJ2-7
clone size: NA
CDR3 DNA: TGTGCCAGCAACGAGGCACGGACCTACGAGCAGTACTTC
CDR3 protein: CASNEARTYEQYF